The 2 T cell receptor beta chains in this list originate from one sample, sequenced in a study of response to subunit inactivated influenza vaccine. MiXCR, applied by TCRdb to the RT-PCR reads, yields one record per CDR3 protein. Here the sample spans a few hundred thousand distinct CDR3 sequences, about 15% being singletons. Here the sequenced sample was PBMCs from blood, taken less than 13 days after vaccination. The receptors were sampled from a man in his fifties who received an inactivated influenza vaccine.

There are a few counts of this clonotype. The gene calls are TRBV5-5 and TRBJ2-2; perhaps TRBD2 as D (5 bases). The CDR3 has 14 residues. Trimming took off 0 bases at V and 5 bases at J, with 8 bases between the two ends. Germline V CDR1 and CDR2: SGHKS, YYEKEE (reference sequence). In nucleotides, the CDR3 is TGTGCCAGCAGCTTGGGGGAGTGGACCGGGGAGCTGTTTTTT. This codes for CASSLGEWTGELFF.

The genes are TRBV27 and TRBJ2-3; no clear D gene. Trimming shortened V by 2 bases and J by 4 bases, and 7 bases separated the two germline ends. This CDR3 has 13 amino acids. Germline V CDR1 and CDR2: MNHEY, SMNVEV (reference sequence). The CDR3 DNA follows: TGTGCCAGCAGTTTAACCAGGTCAGATACGCAGTATTTT. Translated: CASSLTRSDTQYF.